This T cell receptor beta chain was identified during a study of T cell responses to AZD1222 COVID-19 vaccine (dated by TCRdb to the early 2020s). The study in broad terms: TCR sequencing covered more than 230 trial participants: 200 to 210 given two doses of AZD1222 and 26 given two doses of MenACWY control vaccine. Trial participants were enrolled by age into subgroups of 18-55, 56-69 and 70-plus years, and around 150, 28 and 57 TCR-sequenced participants, respectively, were included in these subgroups. What the study reported, not specific to this receptor: Nearly half of unique spike-specific TCRs reportedly recognized epitopes outside regions mutated in the B.1.351 and B.1.1.7 variants. After two AZD1222 doses, both the breadth and the depth of spike-specific TCRs were significantly higher than at day 0 and than in MenACWY recipients. In the small 56-69-year group, the increase in depth fell short of significance, most likely because of low power. Vaccine-associated CD4 TCRs spanned the whole spike protein, with dominant responses in regions 160-218 and 743-854. Conclusions about previously exposed vaccinees are limited because only six or seven AZD1222 recipients were SARS-CoV-2 seropositive at baseline. Most participants were white British and females outnumbered males, and the authors suggested that clonal diversity may have been underestimated. No day 14 peak-response samples were available, so repertoires were characterized only after the peak T cell response.

This clone was observed once. No antigen is known for it. No much larger clone is present one base from it, and per-base qualities are unavailable. Per the publication, the time point label means: about 28 days (+/-7) after the second vaccine dose. AZD1222 recipients with second doses at about 4 weeks or about 12 weeks were pooled, because spike-specific TCR depth and breadth did not differ between schedules. Vaccinee samples came from UK trials COV001 and COV002, including a single-blind randomized controlled phase 2/3 trial of AZD1222 (ChAdOx1 nCoV-19) in healthy adults. Trial participant PBMC samples were collected at day 0 and day 28 after the second dose for TCRbeta chain sequencing. The CDR3 regions of human TCRbeta chains were analyzed by immunosequencing. Per the authors' processing: Repertoire TCRs were checked for matches against a reference library of SARS-CoV-2-specific TCRs that had been generated using the MIRA antigen-specificity platform. Breadth was defined as the fraction of unique TCRs that were SARS-CoV-2-associated. Depth was defined as the fraction of total T cells that were SARS-CoV-2-associated. Using the MIRA data, each spike-specific TCR was assigned both to the spike region to which the TCR was reactive and to a CD4 or CD8 class. Log10-transformed breadth and depth values were compared by one-way ANOVA with Sidak's multiple comparisons tests. This immuneACCESS table, as held by TCRdb, lists in-frame sequences with V and J called but not all clones. Of the missing ones, under half trace to an unresolved V gene in checked studies; the others have no known cause. From that table come the V and J calls and clone size; the DNA was used to work out D and trimming. The sample table records 130,000 or so clones; more than 85% of these occur just once. The ten top clones hold under 2% of the sample.

The CDR3 measures 14 amino acids from cysteine to phenylalanine. Only CDR3 DNA is held: 42 bases, read in frame from base 1. CDR1 and CDR2 were assigned from the germline V gene (reference sequence) as SGHAT and FQDESV. V is reduced by 8 bases and J by 0 bases, leaving a spacing of 14 bases between them. Recombination connected TRBV11-1 to TRBJ2-7, and perhaps TRBD2 as D gene, on 5 matching bases. The sequence was obtained from an adult who received the AZD1222 COVID-19 vaccine. Material: peripheral blood, obtained 28 days after the second AZD1222 dose. The nucleotide sequence is given as TGTGCCAGCGCTGACTCTCGGGGCTCCTACGAGCAGTACTTC. Its protein is CASADSRGSYEQYF.